This entry describes one TCR beta chain. This clone's antigen is unknown. No much larger clone exists at a distance of one base, and base qualities are not known. For TCR beta library preparation, roughly 2.1 micrograms of genomic DNA were isolated from cryopreserved PBMCs. Longitudinal blood samples from CLL patients receiving ibrutinib monotherapy were subjected to high-throughput TCR beta sequencing. The patients took part in an open-label, single-center phase 2 trial of ibrutinib monotherapy. This sample was taken from a study of cytotoxic CD8 clonotypes in ibrutinib-treated CLL (dated by TCRdb to about 2021). Regarding the study in general: In this cohort, 15 patients were treatment-naive and ten to twelve were relapsed/refractory, while some 18 had unmutated IGHV. Of the 85 to 90 participants in the trial, 26 had longitudinal samples available. On average, each sample yielded roughly 260,000 productive templates and tens of thousands of productive rearrangements. Responses were partial in 24 patients and complete in 2; after median around 68 months follow-up, approximately 15 stayed in remission and 12 progressed. Cryopreserved peripheral blood mononuclear cells were collected before treatment, at response, and at either disease progression or sustained remission. The response samples were drawn at a median of 12 months into treatment, with a range of about 6 to 36 months. Study-wide conclusions, independent of this receptor: Sustained-remission and progressing patients did not have matched sampling times, and lymph node repertoires were not examined. Public clonotypes were found to be uncommon and were observed to contract or remain stable during treatment; the increase in clonality was shown to reflect expansion of private clonotypes at ibrutinib response. Clonality increased at ibrutinib response, stayed stable in sustained remission, and fell back toward baseline at progression. Baseline clonality exceeded that of age-matched healthy donors and correlated strongly with circulating CD8+ T-cell counts.

On a MiSeq, deep resolution sequencing aimed for a depth between 1 in 1 million and 1 in 200,000 T cells, with each clonotype covered approximately 10x on average. The immunoSEQ hsTCRB Kit was used to generate TCR beta libraries. Per the original workflow: Data were analyzed with ImmunoSEQ Data Assistant and ImmunoSEQ Analyzer, with V, D and J genes assigned per IMGT definitions. Clonality, with values ranging from 0 to 1, was calculated as one minus the normalized Shannon entropy of productive rearrangement frequencies. Only overrepresented clonotypes making up at least 0.05% of each patient's repertoire were included in the public clonotype analysis. Some 13 repertoires from age-matched healthy donors, obtained from immuneACCESS, served as clonality controls. In its TCRdb copy, this immuneACCESS table keeps in-frame sequences only and misses some clones. Where compared with another copy, unresolved V genes explain less than half of these, and the others have no known cause. The DNA gave D and trimming, while V, J and clone size come from that table. This sample comprises more than 300,000 clones, more than 65% of them detected only once. 6.5% to 8.5% of the sample rests with the top ten.

The CDR3, from cysteine to phenylalanine, totals 14 residues. The retained sequence is limited to the CDR3, 42 bases, with the frame set at the first base. V is cut by 2 bases and J by 3 bases, and the space between the germline ends is 10 bases. CDR1 SGHDN and CDR2 FVKESK were looked up in the germline V gene. The source is a human donor with chronic lymphocytic leukemia. The sample in question was PBMCs, obtained before ibrutinib treatment. The receptor chain draws on TRBV14 and TRBJ1-2; the D gene identity is not certain. The CDR3 region reads CASSQLSGDYGYTF. DNA sequence: TGTGCCAGCAGCCAATTATCTGGAGACTATGGCTACACCTTC.